Shown below are 13 T cell receptor beta chains from a single sample sequenced in a study of regulatory T cells in long-lasting Graves disease. Described time point: persistent/refractory GD, antithyroid drugs over 5 years with positive TRAb. PBMCs provided the RNA from which the TCR library was made. CDR3 regions were amplified by Arm-PCR using iRepertoire HTBI primers to build TCR beta libraries. Each CDR3 protein is one row after TCRdb ran MiXCR on the multiplex PCR reads. The data hold a few hundred thousand distinct CDR3 sequences, with less than 25% observed a single time. This material consisted of peripheral blood mononuclear cells (PBMCs), taken when the disease was refractory, from a patient treated with antithyroid drugs. The receptors were sampled from a female donor with Graves disease.

V is TRBV6-1 and J is TRBJ2-7, with D perhaps being TRBD1 or TRBD2 (5 bases each). The CDR3 runs to 16 residues. V lost 3 bases and J lost 0, with 15 bases in between. Germline CDR1 MNHNS, CDR2 SASEGT. CDR3 sequence (DNA): TGTGCCAGCAGTGAGGCGCTGGGGACGTTCTCCTACGAGCAGTACTTC. It yields the protein CASSEALGTFSYEQYF.

This clonotype appeared many times. The chain couples TRBV28 to TRBJ2-5; D is undetermined. The CDR3 contains 14 residues. Between the trimmed V and J ends, which lost 5 bases and 2 bases, there was a span of 12 bases. Germline V lookup: CDR1 MDHEN, CDR2 SYDVKM. CDR3 protein: CASSNRVPQETQYF. The CDR3 region has the DNA TGTGCCAGCAGTAATCGTGTACCGCAAGAGACCCAGTACTTC.

J is TRBJ1-4 and V is TRBV5-1; tentatively, D is TRBD1 (5 bases). Germline assignment: CDR1 SGHRS and CDR2 YFSETQ. Trimming removed 0 bases at V and 5 bases at J, with 11 bases between. The CDR3 sequence is 15 residues long. CDR3 loop: CASSLGGEKNEKLFF. The CDR3 coding sequence is TGCGCCAGCAGCTTGGGGGGGGAAAAGAATGAAAAACTGTTTTTT.

This clonotype was detected a few times. The rearrangement uses TRBV19 and TRBJ1-2, with D possibly being TRBD1 (6 bases). Germline loops: CDR1 LNHDA, CDR2 SQIVND (reference sequence). V was cut by 7 bases and J by 7 bases, with 13 bases left in between. The CDR3 contains 12 residues. CDR3 loop: CASIMTGGGYTF. CDR3 nucleotide sequence: TGTGCCAGTATAATGACAGGAGGTGGCTACACCTTC. The full variable domain, in which reference TRBV19 and TRBJ1-2 provide the parts outside the CDR3, is DGGITQSPKYLFRKEGQNVTLSCEQNLNHDAMYWYRQDPGQGLRLIYYSQIVNDFQKGDIAEGYSVSREKKESFPLTVTSAQKNPTAFYLCASIMTGGGYTFGSGTRLTVV.

The sample holds many counts of this clonotype. The gene calls are TRBV2 and TRBJ2-4; D is ambiguous. This CDR3 contains 18 residues. The V end lost 0 bases, the J end lost 0 bases, and 15 bases lay between the germline ends. Germline CDR1 is SNHLY and CDR2 is FYNNEI. CDR3 in DNA: TGTGCCAGCAGTGAAGCGCTTACCCTCCTTCTAGCCAAAAACATTCAGTACTTC. Residues: CASSEALTLLLAKNIQYF.

The chain has TRBV15 and TRBJ2-5; D is undetermined. This CDR3 is built from 12 residues. V was trimmed by 3 bases and J by 1 base, leaving 3 bases between them. The V gene's germline CDR1 is LNHNV and CDR2 YYDKDF (reference sequence). This CDR3 reads CATSSSQETQYF. The CDR3 DNA is TGTGCCACCAGCAGCTCCCAAGAGACCCAGTACTTC.

The CDR3 coding sequence is TGCAGTGCTAGCTCGGGACTAGCGGGACGGGAGACCCAGTACTTC. Protein product: CSASSGLAGRETQYF. V and J are TRBV20-1 and TRBJ2-5, with 13 positions matching TRBD2. CDR1 DFQATT and CDR2 SNEGSKA come from the germline V gene (reference sequence). The CDR3 runs 15 residues. V lost 3 bases and J lost 5; bases outside the gene matches: 6.

This clonotype was picked up many times. The V call is TRBV5-6, the J call TRBJ2-7; D is possibly TRBD2 (6 bases). Germline loops: CDR1 SGHDT, CDR2 YYEEEE. The CDR3 loop spans 17 amino acids. Trimming shortened V by 2 bases and J by 0 bases, and 18 bases separated the two germline ends. In nucleotides, the CDR3 is TGTGCCAGCAGCTTACCCGCAAGGGGAGGTATCTCCTACGAGCAGTACTTC. Translating gives CASSLPARGGISYEQYF.

The chain employs TRBV13 and TRBJ1-1; D is unclear. Germline lookup yields CDR1 PRHDT and CDR2 FYEKMQ (reference sequence). The CDR3 runs to 14 residues. The V end lost 7 bases, the J end lost 4 bases, and 16 bases lay between the germline ends. Written as DNA, the CDR3 is TGTGCCAGCACCACGAGGGATATTTTCACTGAAGCTTTCTTT. It translates to CASTTRDIFTEAFF.

This clonotype appeared a single time. The chain uses TRBV6-1 and TRBJ2-2; 9 bases are a match to TRBD1. The germline gives CDR1 MNHNS, CDR2 SASEGT. The V and J ends lost 6 bases and 3 bases, in that order; junction bases with no gene match: 8. The CDR3 is 16 residues long. The DNA for the CDR3 is TGTGCCAGCAGAGACACAGGGGGCATGTACACCGGGGAGCTGTTTTTT. It is translated as CASRDTGGMYTGELFF.

This chain joins TRBV6-4 and TRBJ1-5; no firm D call. V was pared by 2 bases and J by 6 bases, with 8 bases between. Germline lookup yields CDR1 MRHNA and CDR2 SNTAGT. CDR3 length: 13 residues. As DNA, the CDR3 is TGTGCCAGCAGTGACCAGAGCGGTCAGCCCCAGCATTTT. The encoded protein is CASSDQSGQPQHF.

The V and J genes are TRBV5-5 and TRBJ2-6, with 8 bases that match TRBD1. Germline assignment: CDR1 SGHKS and CDR2 YYEKEE (reference sequence). The CDR3 consists of 13 residues. Trimming took 3 bases from V and 13 from J; bases not matched to a gene: 6. The DNA of the CDR3 is TGTGCCAGCAGCTCGGGACAGGCACTGGTCCTGACTTTC. It translates to CASSSGQALVLTF.

The chain uses TRBV7-9 and TRBJ1-3; D possibly corresponds to TRBD1 (6 bases). The CDR3 is 17 amino acids. Germline V gives CDR1 SEHNR, CDR2 FQNEAQ (reference sequence). V lost 5 bases, J lost 4 bases, and 21 bases lay in between. CDR3 sequence: CASSPPVLGAGGNTIYF. CDR3 nucleotide sequence: TGTGCCAGCAGCCCCCCCGTCCTGGGGGCAGGAGGAAACACCATATATTTT.